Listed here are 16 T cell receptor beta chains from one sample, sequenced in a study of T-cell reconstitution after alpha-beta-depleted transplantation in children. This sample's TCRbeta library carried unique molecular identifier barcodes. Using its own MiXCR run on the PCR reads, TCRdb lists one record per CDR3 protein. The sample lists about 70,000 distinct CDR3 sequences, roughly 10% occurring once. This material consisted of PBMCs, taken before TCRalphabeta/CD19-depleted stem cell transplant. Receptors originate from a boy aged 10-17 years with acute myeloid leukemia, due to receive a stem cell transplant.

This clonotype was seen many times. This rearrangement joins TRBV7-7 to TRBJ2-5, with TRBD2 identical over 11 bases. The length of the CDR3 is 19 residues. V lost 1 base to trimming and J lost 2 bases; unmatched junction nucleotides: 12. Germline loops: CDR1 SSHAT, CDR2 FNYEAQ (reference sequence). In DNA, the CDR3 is TGTGCCAGCAGCTTAGGCCGAACGGTGGGACTAGCGGAACAAGAGACCCAGTACTTC. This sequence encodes CASSLGRTVGLAEQETQYF.

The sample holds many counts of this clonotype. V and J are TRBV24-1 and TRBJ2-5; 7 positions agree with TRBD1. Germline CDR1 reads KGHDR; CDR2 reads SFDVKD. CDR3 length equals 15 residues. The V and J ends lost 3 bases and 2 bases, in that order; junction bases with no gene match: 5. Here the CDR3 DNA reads TGTGCCACCAGTGATCCCCCGACAGGGCAAGAGACCCAGTACTTC. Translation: CATSDPPTGQETQYF.

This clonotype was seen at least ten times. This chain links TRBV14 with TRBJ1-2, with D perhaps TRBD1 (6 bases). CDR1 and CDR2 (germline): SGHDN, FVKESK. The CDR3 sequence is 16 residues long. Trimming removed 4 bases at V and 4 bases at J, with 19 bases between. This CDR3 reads CASSPATGRVSYGYTF. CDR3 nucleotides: TGTGCCAGCAGCCCCGCGACAGGACGGGTTTCCTATGGCTACACCTTC.

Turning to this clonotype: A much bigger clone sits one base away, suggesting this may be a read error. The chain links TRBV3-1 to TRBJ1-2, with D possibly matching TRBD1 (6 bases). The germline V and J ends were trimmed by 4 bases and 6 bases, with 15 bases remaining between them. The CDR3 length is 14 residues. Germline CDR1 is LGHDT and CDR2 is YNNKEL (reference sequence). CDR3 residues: CASSLRDMGHGYTF. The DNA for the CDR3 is TGTGCCAGCAGCCTCCGGGACATGGGCCATGGCTACACCTTC.

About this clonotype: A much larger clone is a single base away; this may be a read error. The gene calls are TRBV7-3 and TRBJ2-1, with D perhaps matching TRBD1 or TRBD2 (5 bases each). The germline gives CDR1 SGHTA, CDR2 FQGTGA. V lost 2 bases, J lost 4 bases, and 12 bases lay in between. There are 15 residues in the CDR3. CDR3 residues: CASSLEGEQYNEQFF. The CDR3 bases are TGTGCCAGCAGCTTAGAAGGGGAGCAGTACAATGAGCAGTTCTTC.

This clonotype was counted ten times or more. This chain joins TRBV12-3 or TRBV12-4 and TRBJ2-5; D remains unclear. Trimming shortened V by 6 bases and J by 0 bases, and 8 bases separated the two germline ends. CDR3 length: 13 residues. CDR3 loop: CASSGRYQETQYF. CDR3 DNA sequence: TGTGCCAGCAGCGGACGATACCAAGAGACCCAGTACTTC.

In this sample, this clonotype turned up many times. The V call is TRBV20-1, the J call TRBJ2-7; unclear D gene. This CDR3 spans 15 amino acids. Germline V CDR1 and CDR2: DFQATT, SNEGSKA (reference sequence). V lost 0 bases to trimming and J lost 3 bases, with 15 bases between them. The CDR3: CSARDAEKGSYEQYF. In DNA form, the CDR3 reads TGCAGTGCTAGAGATGCGGAAAAGGGTAGCTACGAGCAGTACTTC.

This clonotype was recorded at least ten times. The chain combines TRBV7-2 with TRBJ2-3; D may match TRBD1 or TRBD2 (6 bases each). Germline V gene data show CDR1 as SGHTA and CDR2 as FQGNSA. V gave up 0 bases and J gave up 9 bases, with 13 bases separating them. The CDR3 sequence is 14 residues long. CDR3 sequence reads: CASSLAFGGWTQYF. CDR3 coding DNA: TGTGCCAGCAGCTTAGCTTTCGGGGGCTGGACGCAGTATTTT.

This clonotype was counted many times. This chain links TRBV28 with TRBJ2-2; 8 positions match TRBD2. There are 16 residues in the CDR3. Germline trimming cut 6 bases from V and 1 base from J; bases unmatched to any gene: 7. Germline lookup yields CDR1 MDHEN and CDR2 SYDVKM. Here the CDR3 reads CASSTSGRVNTGELFF. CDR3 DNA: TGTGCCAGCAGCACGAGCGGGAGAGTGAACACCGGGGAGCTGTTTTTT.

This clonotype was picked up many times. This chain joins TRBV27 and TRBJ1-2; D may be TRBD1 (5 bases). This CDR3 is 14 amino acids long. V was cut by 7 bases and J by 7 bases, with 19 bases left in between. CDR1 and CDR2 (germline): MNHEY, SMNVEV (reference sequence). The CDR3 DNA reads TGTGCCAGCAACCGGGACGGAAGCTCTATTGGCTACACCTTC. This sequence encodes CASNRDGSSIGYTF.

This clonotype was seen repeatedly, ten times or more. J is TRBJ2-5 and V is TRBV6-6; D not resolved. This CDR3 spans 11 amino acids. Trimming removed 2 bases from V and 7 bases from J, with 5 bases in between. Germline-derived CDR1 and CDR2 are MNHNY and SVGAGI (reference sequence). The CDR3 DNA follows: TGTGCCAGCAGTTACCCCGGGACCCAGTACTTC. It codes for CASSYPGTQYF.

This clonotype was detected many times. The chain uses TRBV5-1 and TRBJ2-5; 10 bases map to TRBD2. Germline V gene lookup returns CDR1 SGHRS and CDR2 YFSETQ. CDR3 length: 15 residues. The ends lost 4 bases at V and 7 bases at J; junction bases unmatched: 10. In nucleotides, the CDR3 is TGCGCCAGCAGCCAGCGGACTAGCGGCCTGGGGACCCAGTACTTC. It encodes CASSQRTSGLGTQYF.

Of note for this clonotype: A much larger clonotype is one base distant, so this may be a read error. In nucleotides, the CDR3 is TGCGCCAGCAGCCTTTTGGGGGGGAACGCTGAAGCTTTCTTT. Translated: CASSLLGGNAEAFF. The chain combines TRBV4-1 with TRBJ1-1, with D maybe TRBD1 (5 bases). This CDR3 has 14 amino acids. Germline CDR1 and CDR2: MGHRA and YSYEKL.

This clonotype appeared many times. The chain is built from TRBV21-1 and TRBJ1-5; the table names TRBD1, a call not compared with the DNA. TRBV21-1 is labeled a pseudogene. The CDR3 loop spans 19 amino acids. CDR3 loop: CASSKANLKPPYSNQPQHF. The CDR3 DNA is TGTGCCAGCAGCAAAGCCAACTTAAAGCCCCCATATAGCAATCAGCCCCAGCATTTT.

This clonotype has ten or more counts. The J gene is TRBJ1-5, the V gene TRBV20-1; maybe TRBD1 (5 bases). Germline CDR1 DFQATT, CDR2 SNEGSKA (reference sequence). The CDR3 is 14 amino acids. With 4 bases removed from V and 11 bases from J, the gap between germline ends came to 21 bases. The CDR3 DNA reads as TGCAGTGCTACTCTCGACAGTTCCATCATGGCCCAGCATTTT. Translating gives CSATLDSSIMAQHF.

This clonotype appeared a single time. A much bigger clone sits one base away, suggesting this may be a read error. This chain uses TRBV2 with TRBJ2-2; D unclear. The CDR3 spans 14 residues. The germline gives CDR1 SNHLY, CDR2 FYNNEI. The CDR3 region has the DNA TGTGCCAGCAGTGTAGTCCGTAACACCAGGGAGCTGTTTTTT. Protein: CASSVVRNTRELFF.